One and the same sample provided the 29 T cell receptor beta chains below, sequenced in a study of cytomegalovirus exposure and HLA in healthy donors (dated by TCRdb to the late 2010s). The receptor library was made with the immunoSEQ multiplex PCR assay. A mixture of 60 forward primers for TCR Vbeta segments and 13 reverse primers for TCR Jbeta segments was used in the multiplex PCR. The immuneACCESS repertoire file appears here via TCRdb, limited to in-frame rearrangements. These files lack a portion of the clones; in checked studies, under half of the deficit traces to unresolved V genes, and the cause of the others is not known. The table for this sample lists fewer than 150,000 clones; about four fifths of them were counted only once. Together, the top ten hold 2.2% of the sample. Specimen: PBMCs. These receptors came from a man aged 30 to 39 in good health and CMV-seronegative.

The CDR3 coding sequence is TGCACCAGCAGCCCTCGGGACAGCGTTTACACTGAAGCTTTCTTT. Residues: CTSSPRDSVYTEAFF. The chain couples TRBV1 to TRBJ1-1; TRBD1, the table's D call, lacks a check against the DNA. TRBV1 is annotated as a pseudogene. The CDR3 loop spans 15 amino acids.

The chain couples TRBV11-3 to TRBJ2-2, with a weak D call TRBD1 (6 bases). The V gene's germline CDR1 is SGHNT and CDR2 YENEEA. The V gene lost 3 bases and the J gene lost 4 bases, with 12 bases spanning the gap. This CDR3 comprises 15 residues. The CDR3, as DNA: TGTGCCAGCAGCTTGGGGGCGTCCAGCACCGGGGAGCTGTTTTTT. It encodes CASSLGASSTGELFF.

The V call is TRBV10-2, the J call TRBJ1-2, with TRBD1 identical over 7 bases. Per germline, CDR1 WSHSY and CDR2 SAAADI. The CDR3 contains 15 residues. V was pared by 8 bases and J by 8 bases, with 17 bases of the junction left unmatched. The CDR3 region is CASSRTGSGGDGYTF. CDR3 nucleotide sequence: TGCGCCAGCTCGCGTACGGGATCAGGGGGAGACGGCTACACCTTC.

The chain employs TRBV7-2 and TRBJ1-1; D may be TRBD1 (5 bases). Trimming took off 8 bases at V and 1 base at J, with 11 bases between the two ends. CDR1 and CDR2 (germline): SGHTA, FQGNSA. The CDR3 contains 13 residues. The CDR3 DNA sequence: TGTGCCAGCCGCCGTCAGGGGAACACTGAAGCTTTCTTT. Translating it yields CASRRQGNTEAFF.

The gene calls are TRBV5-1 and TRBJ2-7; TRBD1 agrees at 7 bases. Trimming cost V 0 bases and J 4 bases; bases outside gene matches: 1. Germline loops: CDR1 SGHRS, CDR2 YFSETQ. This CDR3 is built from 13 residues. CDR3 amino acids: CASSLETGYEQYF. CDR3 in DNA: TGCGCCAGCAGCTTGGAGACAGGGTACGAGCAGTACTTC.

The chain couples TRBV27 to TRBJ2-5; tentatively, D is TRBD1 (7 bases). This CDR3 region has 15 residues. Germline CDR1 and CDR2: MNHEY and SMNVEV (reference sequence). V lost 6 bases, J lost 5 bases, and 19 bases lay in between. The CDR3 loop is CASSPRRGRMETQYF. CDR3 sequence (DNA): TGTGCCAGCAGCCCGAGGAGGGGGCGCATGGAGACCCAGTACTTC.

This clone has a single count. This rearrangement joins TRBV6-1 to TRBJ2-2; D call uncertain. Trimming pared 1 base from V and 5 bases from J, leaving 8 bases between. The germline V gene has CDR1 MNHNS and CDR2 SASEGT. There are 14 residues in the CDR3. CDR3 sequence reads: CASSEEPRTGELFF. Written as DNA, the CDR3 is TGTGCCAGCAGTGAAGAACCGAGGACCGGGGAGCTGTTTTTT.

V is TRBV28 and J is TRBJ2-1, with 12 nucleotides matching TRBD2. This CDR3 has 18 amino acids. Germline values: CDR1 MDHEN, CDR2 SYDVKM. Trimming removed 5 bases from V and 0 bases from J; junction bases left unmatched: 8. This CDR3 reads CASSTHRTSGDSYNEQFF. In DNA form, the CDR3 reads TGTGCCAGCAGTACTCACCGGACTAGCGGGGACTCCTACAATGAGCAGTTCTTC.

This chain links TRBV6-4 with TRBJ2-1, with 13 bases matching TRBD2. The CDR3 has 14 amino acids. Germline V gene lookup returns CDR1 MRHNA and CDR2 SNTAGT. The V gene end was trimmed by 4 bases and the J gene end by 6 bases; junction bases not matched to a gene: 0. The CDR3, as DNA: TGTGCCAGCAGTGGGACTAGCGGGAGCAATGAGCAGTTCTTC. Its translation is CASSGTSGSNEQFF.

The chain joins TRBV28 to TRBJ2-7, with 8 bases lining up with TRBD1. Germline V gives CDR1 MDHEN, CDR2 SYDVKM. Trimming at V came to 11 bases and at J to 3 bases, leaving 6 bases not matched to a gene. CDR3 length equals 12 residues. In DNA, the CDR3 is TGTGCCTGTCAGACAGGGGACTACGAGCAGTACTTC. The encoded protein is CACQTGDYEQYF.

V usage is TRBV29-1 and J usage is TRBJ2-5; D is ambiguous. The better agreement between TRBJ2-7 and the DNA end casts doubt on the J call. In germline, CDR1 is SQVTM, CDR2 ANQGSEA. This CDR3 region has 11 residues. The CDR3 DNA reads TGCAGCGTTGCCACTATCTACGAGCAGTACTTC. It codes for CSVATIYEQYF.

This clone was observed many times. The rearrangement joins TRBV6-6 to TRBJ2-6; D ambiguous. V dropped 4 bases and J dropped 12 bases, with 4 bases sitting between them. The germline gives CDR1 MNHNY, CDR2 SVGAGI (reference sequence). The CDR3 totals 10 residues. In DNA form, the CDR3 reads TGTGCCAGCAGTTCTCGCGTCCTGACTTTC. Translation: CASSSRVLTF.

This clone was observed a handful of times. The chain is built from TRBV2 and TRBJ1-5; TRBD1 matches at 7 bases. The V and J ends lost 2 bases and 7 bases, in that order; junction bases with no gene match: 8. The germline V gene encodes CDR1 SNHLY and CDR2 FYNNEI. This CDR3 spans 15 amino acids. Here the CDR3 DNA reads TGTGCCAGCAGTGAACTCGACAGGGCGGAACAGCCCCAGCATTTT. It encodes CASSELDRAEQPQHF. Complete variable domain (other parts from reference TRBV2 and TRBJ1-5): EPEVTQTPSHQVTQMGQEVILRCVPISNHLYFYWYRQILGQKVEFLVSFYNNEISEKSEIFDDQFSVERPDGSNFTLKIRSTKLEDSAMYFCASSELDRAEQPQHFGDGTRLSIL.

The chain uses TRBV5-4 and TRBJ2-7; possibly TRBD2 for D (6 bases). This CDR3 has 14 residues. V dropped 1 base and J dropped 3 bases, with 11 bases sitting between them. The germline CDR1 and CDR2 sequences are SGHNT and YYREEE (reference sequence). The CDR3 region has the DNA TGTGCCAGCAGCTTGCCGGGGGAAGTCTACGAGCAGTACTTC. The encoded protein is CASSLPGEVYEQYF.

This chain joins TRBV28 and TRBJ1-5; D not resolved. This CDR3 is 15 amino acids long. Germline assignment: CDR1 MDHEN and CDR2 SYDVKM. Deletions cut 6 bases from V and 9 bases from J, with 21 bases between. The CDR3, as DNA: TGTGCCAGCAGCAATCAGATGACGTACGGAGGGCCCCAGCATTTT. Encoded protein: CASSNQMTYGGPQHF.

J is TRBJ1-2 and V is TRBV19, with 7 bases aligning to TRBD1. This CDR3 spans 13 amino acids. From germline, CDR1 is LNHDA and CDR2 SQIVND (reference sequence). V was clipped by 6 bases and J by 6 bases; unmatched bases: 7. The CDR3 bases are TGTGCCAGTAGCTACCGGGACAGTAATGGCTACACCTTC. Its protein is CASSYRDSNGYTF.

The sample holds a few counts of this clone. The chain employs TRBV2 and TRBJ1-3, with D maybe TRBD1 (5 bases). Deletions cut 5 bases from V and 4 bases from J, with 15 bases between. The CDR3 is made up of 15 amino acids. Germline assignment: CDR1 SNHLY and CDR2 FYNNEI. The CDR3 reads CASSHRQQAGNTIYF. The CDR3 DNA is TGTGCCAGCAGTCACCGACAGCAGGCAGGAAACACCATATATTTT.

Here the CDR3 reads CAISESGGQGNTIYF. CDR3 DNA sequence: TGTGCCATCAGTGAGTCCGGGGGGCAGGGAAACACCATATATTTT. The rearrangement links TRBV10-3 to TRBJ1-3, with a tentative D call TRBD1 (6 bases). V lost 0 bases to trimming and J lost 4 bases, with 10 bases between them. Germline loops: CDR1 ENHRY, CDR2 SYGVKD. The CDR3 extends over 15 amino acids.

In this sample, this clone turned up a few times. The chain has TRBV19 and TRBJ1-5; maybe TRBD1 (5 bases). The CDR3 has 14 residues. V shed 3 bases and J shed 7 bases, with 13 bases lying between them. Germline V lookup: CDR1 LNHDA, CDR2 SQIVND (reference sequence). CDR3 nucleotides: TGTGCCAGTAGTATGGGGCAGGGCAGGCAGCCCCAGCATTTT. This codes for CASSMGQGRQPQHF.

The rearrangement links TRBV18 to TRBJ1-4, with 9 bases identical to TRBD1. V gave up 4 bases and J gave up 6 bases; unmatched junction bases: 6. Germline CDR1 KGHSH, CDR2 LQKENI. The CDR3 loop spans 15 amino acids. CDR3 amino acids: CASSQTGTGYEKLFF. CDR3 sequence (DNA): TGTGCCAGCTCACAGACCGGGACAGGGTATGAAAAACTGTTTTTT. Together with reference TRBV18 and TRBJ1-4, the CDR3 gives the full variable domain: NAGVMQNPRHLVRRRGQEARLRCSPMKGHSHVYWYRQLPEEGLKFMVYLQKENIIDESGMPKERFSAEFPKEGPSILRIQQVVRGDSAAYFCASSQTGTGYEKLFFGSGTQLSVL.

This chain uses TRBV1 with TRBJ1-1; the table calls TRBD1, which could not be checked here. TRBV1 is a pseudogene locus. CDR3 length: 12 amino acids. CDR3 DNA: TGCACCAGCAGCCCCGTGGCAACTGAAGCTTTCTTT. The encoded protein is CTSSPVATEAFF.

The V and J genes are TRBV30 and TRBJ2-7, with 9 nucleotides matching TRBD2. The CDR3 length is 13 residues. With 0 bases clipped from V and 6 bases from J, the junction kept 3 bases outside the gene matches. Germline assignment: CDR1 GTSNPN and CDR2 SVGIG (reference sequence). The CDR3 here is CAWSVSGRSEQYF. The CDR3 nucleotides are TGTGCCTGGAGTGTTAGCGGGAGAAGCGAGCAGTACTTC.

V is TRBV9 and J is TRBJ2-7; tentative D call: TRBD2 (7 bases). V was clipped by 0 bases and J by 0 bases, with 16 bases between them. Germline V gene lookup returns CDR1 SGDLS and CDR2 YYNGEE. CDR3 length: 17 amino acids. The CDR3 here is CASSVGVKAGASYEQYF. The CDR3 DNA sequence: TGTGCCAGCAGCGTAGGAGTAAAGGCGGGGGCCTCCTACGAGCAGTACTTC.

The J gene is TRBJ1-2, the V gene TRBV6-6, with D unclear. The CDR3 is 12 amino acids. Germline values: CDR1 MNHNY, CDR2 SVGAGI (reference sequence). Trimming took off 0 bases at V and 5 bases at J, with 4 bases between the two ends. The CDR3 nucleotides read TGTGCCAGCAGTTACTCCCGTTATGGCTACACCTTC. Translating it yields CASSYSRYGYTF.

This chain connects TRBV19 to TRBJ1-1; D unresolved. Trimming took 5 bases from V and 0 from J, leaving 7 bases between them. The CDR3 contains 13 residues. Germline V gene sequence: CDR1 LNHDA, CDR2 SQIVND (reference sequence). Here the CDR3 DNA reads TGTGCCAGTAGTGCGGGTGTGAACACTGAAGCTTTCTTT. This encodes CASSAGVNTEAFF.

The chain couples TRBV4-1 to TRBJ2-7; tentative D call: TRBD1 (6 bases). The CDR3 has 14 residues. CDR1 is MGHRA, CDR2 YSYEKL, per germline. V lost 0 bases and J 6 bases, leaving 12 bases between the germline ends. CDR3 coding DNA: TGCGCCAGCAGCCAAGAAACAGGGAACCGCGAGCAGTACTTC. It translates to CASSQETGNREQYF.

J is TRBJ2-1 and V is TRBV2, with D unresolved. The V end was cut by 6 bases, the J end by 0 bases, with 12 bases between. The CDR3 consists of 15 residues. CDR1 SNHLY and CDR2 FYNNEI come from the germline V gene. DNA for the CDR3: TGTGCCAGCAGGGTTAGCTCGAGCTCCTACAATGAGCAGTTCTTC. Amino acid sequence: CASRVSSSSYNEQFF.

V is TRBV11-3 and J is TRBJ2-7, with 8 bases matching TRBD1. Trimming cost V 5 bases and J 3 bases; bases outside gene matches: 12. Germline V CDR1 and CDR2: SGHNT, YENEEA. The CDR3 length is 16 residues. The CDR3 spells CASSKGPGGFDYEQYF. DNA for the CDR3: TGTGCCAGCAGCAAGGGGCCAGGGGGCTTTGACTACGAGCAGTACTTC.

The chain recombines TRBV2 with TRBJ2-1, with D possibly TRBD1 on 5 matching bases. This CDR3 comprises 16 residues. Germline lookup yields CDR1 SNHLY and CDR2 FYNNEI. The germline V and J ends were trimmed by 2 bases and 2 bases, with 13 bases remaining between them. This chain's CDR3 is CASSELGRAPYNEQFF. The CDR3 DNA sequence: TGTGCCAGCAGTGAACTGGGCAGGGCTCCCTACAATGAGCAGTTCTTC.